Reported below is one T cell receptor (beta chain). Antigen: not known. This sample was taken from a study of cytomegalovirus exposure and HLA in healthy donors. CDR3 length: 15 amino acids. The V gene lost 5 bases and the J gene lost 8 bases, with 18 bases spanning the gap. Germline V CDR1 and CDR2: LNHNV, YYDKDF (reference sequence). The donors (healthy individuals) were bone marrow donors. Study results and caveats: Rarity marked most TCR sequences, yet some public TCRs occurred in many donors. An analysis done earlier found most TCR beta V segments productive about 87% or about 30% of the time. Looking again later, the authors saw that most CMV-associated TCR beta chains seemed HLA-restricted.

Primers for the PCR totalled 60 Vbeta and 13 Jbeta. Only in-frame clones appear in the TCRdb table, and some are missing; sequencing was by immunoSEQ multiplex PCR. This sample carries under 110,000 clones, about 80% of them seen once, and the ten largest clones take about 4.3%. Sequenced material: PBMCs. The source is a man between 35 and 55 years old in good health and CMV-seronegative. The genes are TRBV15 and TRBJ1-4, with D possibly being TRBD1 (6 bases). This CDR3 reads CATSRGRGQREKLFF. CDR3 sequence (DNA): TGTGCCACCAGCCGAGGCAGGGGTCAACGGGAAAAACTGTTTTTT.